Below, one T cell receptor beta chain is given with its context. The J segment lost 5 bases and the V segment lost 6 bases, leaving 9 bases of the junction unmatched. The CDR3 loop spans 15 amino acids. Germline V gene sequence: CDR1 SGHTA, CDR2 FQGNSA. This entry is derived from a study of shared clonotypes between healthy human individuals. TCRdb's table, derived via immunoSEQ multiplex PCR, lists solely in-frame clones and lacks some. Of about 2 million clones in the sample, 85% to 95% were seen once. The chain recombines TRBV7-2 with TRBJ2-1; 8 positions match TRBD2. Sequenced sample: naive CD4+ T cells sorted from blood. Subset defined: CD45RA+ positively selected. This receptor was obtained from a man younger than 35 in good health. This CDR3 reads CASRRSGAVDNEQFF. The CDR3 DNA sequence: TGTGCCAGCAGACGTAGCGGGGCGGTTGACAATGAGCAGTTCTTC.